This T cell receptor (beta chain) was obtained from a study of graft-versus-host responses after intestinal transplantation. In the study overall: Multivisceral, liver-intestinal, or isolated intestinal transplants were given to recipients. Induction with anti-thymocyte globulin, then tacrolimus and steroids for around three years, was given to all recipients. Whole-study results and caveats: Among circulating GvH clones, peak levels were associated with early post-transplant declines in HvG clones. GvH clones were identified in recipient marrow, with some first appearing in ileum or blood.

The table came from immunoSEQ multiplex PCR; TCRdb's copy has only in-frame clones and leaves some out. The sample yields roughly 110,000 clones, 85% to 95% seen once. On this clone itself: Its antigen is not known.

CDR1 and CDR2 (germline): MRHNA, SNTAGT. This CDR3 region has 12 residues. Trimming stripped 2 bases from V and 5 bases from J, with 4 bases between. The sequencing here drew on unstimulated CD8+ T cells sorted from spleen or lymph node cells, taken before transplant. The clonotype was recovered from a human donor who was the organ donor for an intestinal transplant. The chain recombines TRBV6-4 with TRBJ2-1, with D uncertain. CDR3 sequence reads: CASSDRDNEQFF. The CDR3, as DNA: TGTGCCAGCAGTGACAGGGACAATGAGCAGTTCTTC.